This TCR beta chain emerged from a study of PD-L1 blockade in urothelial cancer. For the study at large: Dosed intravenously at 1,200 mg every 3 weeks, atezolizumab was initiated by patients at some point between 2012 and 2014. T cell content in blood samples showed a median of about 140,000.

In this sample, this clone turned up once. From germline, CDR1 is SGHTA and CDR2 FQGNSA. Trimming stripped 5 bases from V and 6 bases from J, with 14 bases between. The CDR3 covers 13 residues. Time point of the sample: pretreatment peripheral blood. Patients were diagnosed with urothelial carcinoma, either locally advanced or metastatic. Using immunoSEQ multiplex PCR, the repertoire was profiled, and TCRdb retains in-frame clones only, with some absent. Altogether tens of thousands of clones are present, roughly 85% being singletons, with the ten largest covering about 15%. Here the sequenced sample was PBMCs, taken around atezolizumab (anti-PD-L1) treatment. The receptor was isolated from a woman aged 55-70 years with urothelial cancer. The gene calls are TRBV7-2 and TRBJ2-7, with D perhaps matching TRBD1 (6 bases). CDR3 protein: CASSTLTGLEQYF. CDR3 DNA: TGTGCCAGCAGCACCCTTACAGGGCTCGAGCAGTACTTC. Combining the CDR3 with reference TRBV7-2 and TRBJ2-7 gives the whole variable domain GAGVSQSPSNKVTEKGKDVELRCDPISGHTALYWYRQSLGQGLEFLIYFQGNSAPDKSGLPSDRFSAERTGGSVSTLTIQRTQQEDSAVYLCASSTLTGLEQYFGPGTRLTVT.